This T cell receptor beta chain was documented in a study of T-cell reconstitution after alpha-beta-depleted transplantation in children. Study conclusions and caveats: Roughly two months post-transplant, alpha-beta T cells reportedly originated from several hundred graft clones that had expanded.

Points on this clonotype: Antigen specificity is unknown. Its ends do not fully match the called genes, so a read error is possible.

Unique molecular identifiers were incorporated when the TCRbeta library was constructed. TCRdb reprocessed the PCR reads with MiXCR, giving one entry per CDR3 protein. Among 130,000 to 150,000 distinct CDR3 sequences listed, 8.8% were seen once. The CDR3 is 17 residues long. CDR1 DFQATT and CDR2 SNEGSKA come from the germline V gene (reference sequence). The chain couples TRBV20-1 to TRBJ2-1; 12 nucleotides line up with TRBD2. Material: PBMCs, mostly from graft donor cells, obtained 180 days after TCRalphabeta/CD19-depleted stem cell transplant. This TCR derives from a female patient aged 2-9 years who had a stem cell transplant for congenital amegakaryocytic thrombocytopenia, so the T cells may come from the graft donor. CDR3 sequence reads: CSSRAPSSGGAYNEQFF. As DNA, the CDR3 is TGCAGTTCTAGGGCGCCCTCTAGCGGGGGGGCCTATAATGAGCAGTTCTTC.